The 9 T cell receptor beta chains below were found in one sample sequenced in a study of neurological immune-mediated disorders (dated by TCRdb to between 2018 and 2021). Libraries were made using 5' RACE. The listed sequencing device is Illumina HiSeq 2500. TCRdb applied fastp at Q25 and MiXCR to the public reads, then kept only in-frame beta chains. Every distinct CDR3 protein forms one entry, paired with its most common genes and DNA. This sample gives roughly 62,000 distinct CDR3 sequences in total; less than 6% of them show up just once. The ten largest clonotypes hold around 3.4% of the sample. The sample comprised PBMCs. All receptors come from a woman aged 50 to 60 with multiple sclerosis.

This clonotype was counted at least ten times. V and J are TRBV6-2 or TRBV6-3 and TRBJ1-6, with a tentative D call TRBD1 (5 bases). Trimming removed 7 bases from V and 0 bases from J, with 19 bases in between. Germline-derived CDR1 and CDR2 are MNHEY and SVGEGT. CDR3 length: 18 amino acids. DNA of the CDR3: TGTGCCAGCACCGAGGGCAAGGGGCGCGGCTCCTATAATTCACCCCTCCACTTT. This codes for CASTEGKGRGSYNSPLHF.

This clonotype has at least ten counts. This chain connects TRBV3-1 to TRBJ2-1; D possibly corresponds to TRBD2 (7 bases). The germline V and J ends were trimmed by 2 bases and 6 bases, with 11 bases remaining between them. Germline assignment: CDR1 LGHDT and CDR2 YNNKEL (reference sequence). This CDR3 has 14 residues. CDR3 protein: CASSQRGGLNEQFF. The DNA of the CDR3 is TGTGCCAGCAGCCAAAGGGGGGGCCTCAATGAGCAGTTCTTC.

This clonotype has only a few counts. A read error may be the cause here, since a much bigger clone is one base away. The chain uses TRBV7-2 and TRBJ2-5; D not certain. The CDR3 is 14 amino acids. Trimming shortened V by 1 base and J by 4 bases, and 10 bases separated the two germline ends. Germline V gives CDR1 SGHTA, CDR2 FQGNSA. The CDR3 loop is CASSLGGISETQYF. As DNA, the CDR3 is TGTGCCAGCAGCTTAGGGGGTATCTCAGAGACCCAGTACTTC. Variable domain in full (rest from reference TRBV7-2 and TRBJ2-5): GAGVSQSPSNKVTEKGKDVELRCDPISGHTALYWYRQSLGQGLEFLIYFQGNSAPDKSGLPSDRFSAERTGGSVSTLTIQRTQQEDSAVYLCASSLGGISETQYFGPGTRLLVL.

This clonotype was counted only a few times. V gene TRBV29-1 combines with J gene TRBJ2-1; D is tentatively TRBD1 or TRBD2 (6 bases each). This CDR3 spans 13 amino acids. Per the germline V gene, CDR1 is SQVTM and CDR2 is ANQGSEA. V dropped 4 bases and J dropped 4 bases, with 11 bases sitting between them. CDR3: CSVAGAEYNEQFF. The CDR3 region has the DNA TGCAGCGTTGCGGGGGCGGAGTACAATGAGCAGTTCTTC.

This clonotype showed up just a few times. The rearrangement joins TRBV7-9 to TRBJ2-1, with D perhaps matching TRBD2 (5 bases). V was shortened by 3 bases and J by 8 bases, with 11 bases between the two germline ends. The length of the CDR3 is 13 residues. Germline-derived CDR1 and CDR2 are SEHNR and FQNEAQ (reference sequence). The CDR3 sequence is CASSLRYGDEQFF. CDR3 in DNA: TGTGCCAGCAGCTTGCGATACGGGGATGAGCAGTTCTTC.

This clonotype was recorded many times. This sequence joins TRBV2 and TRBJ2-2; D is perhaps TRBD2 (5 bases). Germline V gene lookup returns CDR1 SNHLY and CDR2 FYNNEI. There are 13 residues in the CDR3. V was clipped by 2 bases and J by 6 bases, with 7 bases between them. For the CDR3, the DNA is TGTGCCAGCAGTGAACTAGCCCCCGGGGAGCTGTTTTTT. As protein: CASSELAPGELFF.

This clonotype was found many times. The chain carries TRBV2 and TRBJ1-5, with a tentative D call TRBD1 (5 bases). The germline gives CDR1 SNHLY, CDR2 FYNNEI. The CDR3 loop spans 14 amino acids. V was pared by 2 bases and J by 5 bases, with 10 bases between. Here the CDR3 DNA reads TGTGCCAGCAGTGAATCATGGGGCTATCAGCCCCAGCATTTT. Its translation: CASSESWGYQPQHF.

The sample holds many counts of this clonotype. This chain joins TRBV12-3 or TRBV12-4 and TRBJ1-1; the D is unclear. The V end was cut by 8 bases, the J end by 0 bases, with 19 bases between. This CDR3 is built from 16 residues. The CDR3 loop is CASFWDAAVMNTEAFF. In DNA form, the CDR3 reads TGTGCCAGCTTTTGGGATGCGGCGGTTATGAACACTGAAGCTTTCTTT.

This clonotype occurred many times. The chain employs TRBV10-3 and TRBJ2-3; either TRBD1 or TRBD2 may fit D (7 bases each). This CDR3 region has 14 residues. V was cut by 10 bases and J by 2 bases, with 16 bases left in between. Germline CDR1 and CDR2: ENHRY and SYGVKD. The CDR3 loop is CATEGGGPTDTQYF. The CDR3 region has the DNA TGTGCCACGGAGGGAGGGGGCCCCACAGATACGCAGTATTTT.